The clone carrying this TCR beta chain has a count of ten or more. MiXCR was run by TCRdb on the 5' RACE reads, yielding one entry per CDR3 protein. The sample lists roughly 90,000 distinct CDR3 sequences; approximately 15% were seen once. The sample is drawn from a study of early T cells in non-severe SARS-CoV-2 infection. Study-level information: Unsorted whole-blood RNA was sequenced in bulk, leaving chains unpaired.

Trimming removed 2 bases from V and 6 bases from J; junction bases left unmatched: 6. Germline loops: CDR1 LGHDT, CDR2 YNNKEL (reference sequence). The CDR3 consists of 15 residues. This TCR came from an adult who was a healthcare worker with PCR-confirmed SARS-CoV-2 infection or an uninfected control (not recorded which). The chain couples TRBV3-1 to TRBJ1-2; 10 bases align to TRBD1. Sequencing was performed on whole blood. CDR3 amino acids: CASSQPGQGKDGYTF. CDR3 bases: TGTGCCAGCAGCCAACCGGGACAGGGGAAGGATGGCTACACCTTC. Variable domain in full (rest from reference TRBV3-1 and TRBJ1-2): DTAVSQTPKYLVTQMGNDKSIKCEQNLGHDTMYWYKQDSKKFLKIMFSYNNKELIINETVPNRFSPKSPDKAHLNLHINSLELGDSAVYFCASSQPGQGKDGYTFGSGTRLTVV.